This is a list of T cell receptor beta chains from one sample in a study of cytomegalovirus exposure and HLA in healthy donors. Profiled with immunoSEQ multiplex PCR; TCRdb holds only in-frame clones, not every one. The data contain about 100,000 clones, 76% of them seen just once; the ten biggest clones take up about 2%. Sequenced input: PBMCs. The origin of the receptors is a man aged 18 to 29 in good health and CMV-seronegative. Each CDR3 is given without its conserved first and last residue.

v_call	j_call	cdr3_aa
TRBV7-9	TRBJ1-1	ASSRTDRGLYTEAF
TRBV6-6	TRBJ2-1	ASSYPGGNEQF
TRBV7-6	TRBJ2-2	ASSLASAGREELF
TRBV2	TRBJ2-1	ASSDGGLAGIPSSYNEQF
TRBV2	TRBJ2-6	ALVGAVSGANVLT
TRBV5-6	TRBJ2-7	ASSFRPPGTYEQY
TRBV7-9	TRBJ1-6	ASSLGGGADNSPLH
TRBV5-6	TRBJ1-1	ASSLLLGDMNTEAF
TRBV15	TRBJ2-5	ATSRVYGQRGETQY
TRBV7-9	TRBJ1-2	ASSPTGQGNYGYT
TRBV4-3	TRBJ2-3	ASSRRLADTDTQY
TRBV19	TRBJ1-5	ASSIAQVSNQPQH
TRBV6-5	TRBJ1-2	ASRRQGDYGYT
TRBV9	TRBJ2-5	ASSREGDQETQY
TRBV28	TRBJ1-4	ASGTRQGGEGEKLF
TRBV28	TRBJ2-4	ASSLVSGGKNIQY
TRBV7-9	TRBJ2-6	ASSASLQSGANVLT
TRBV11-2	TRBJ2-3	ASSGVRGGLDTQY
TRBV27	TRBJ2-7	ASSSPGYEQY
TRBV4-1	TRBJ2-3	ASSLPDRVTDTQY
TRBV7-3	TRBJ2-3	ASSWGEPTDTQY
TRBV15	TRBJ1-2	ATSRDDTGARGYP
TRBV7-9	TRBJ2-7	ASSAASGGIYEQY
TRBV27	TRBJ2-2	ASSRTGTANTGELF
TRBV20-1	TRBJ1-1	SARESVVAF
TRBV5-4	TRBJ2-3	ASSSGGYPDTQY
TRBV19	TRBJ1-1	AIRTGGTEAF
TRBV19	TRBJ1-2	ASSILGTGAYGYT